Below are 15 T cell receptor beta chains sequenced from a single sample in a study of T-cell reconstitution after alpha-beta-depleted transplantation in children. A library of TCRbeta sequences, prepared with unique molecular identifiers, was generated. Each CDR3 protein gets one entry after TCRdb re-called the PCR reads with MiXCR. This repertoire shows 500,000 or so distinct CDR3 sequences, about an eighth found once; its top ten account for 11% to 15%. The material was PBMCs, mostly from graft donor cells, obtained 180 days after TCRalphabeta/CD19-depleted stem cell transplant. Every receptor here comes from a female patient aged 2 to 10 who had a stem cell transplant for aplastic anemia, so the T cells may come from the graft donor.

This clonotype was detected only a few times. The chain carries TRBV5-1 and TRBJ2-5; 8 nucleotides align to TRBD1. Germline V gene sequence: CDR1 SGHRS, CDR2 YFSETQ. The CDR3 contains 12 residues. With V trimmed by 5 bases and J by 9 bases, 6 bases remained unmatched. DNA for the CDR3: TGCGCCAGCAGTATCGACAGGGGATCCCAGTACTTC. Translating gives CASSIDRGSQYF. The whole variable domain, remainder taken from reference TRBV5-1 and TRBJ2-5, is KAGVTQTPRYLIKTRGQQVTLSCSPISGHRSVSWYQQTPGQGLQFLFEYFSETQRNKGNFPGRFSGRQFSNSRSEMNVSTLELGDSALYLCASSIDRGSQYFGPGTRLLVL.

Only a few counts were recorded for this clonotype. The CDR3 region has the DNA TGCAGTGCTAGAGAGGCTAGCGGGAGGGGCCCTGGGGCCAACGTCCTGACTTTC. Its protein product is CSAREASGRGPGANVLTF. The V and J genes are TRBV20-1 and TRBJ2-6; TRBD2 agrees at 12 bases. The length of the CDR3 is 18 residues. Germline lookup yields CDR1 DFQATT and CDR2 SNEGSKA (reference sequence). Trimming took 0 bases from V and 2 from J; bases not matched to a gene: 5.

This clonotype has a handful of counts. J is TRBJ2-7 and V is TRBV20-1; D is possibly TRBD2 (6 bases). The CDR3 is 13 amino acids. V was pared by 3 bases and J by 0 bases, with 9 bases between. CDR1 is DFQATT, CDR2 SNEGSKA, per germline (reference sequence). The DNA of the CDR3 is TGCAGTGCTAGGACTAGTACCTCCTACGAGCAGTACGTC. This encodes CSARTSTSYEQYV.

The gene calls are TRBV20-1 and TRBJ2-7, with 7 bases identical to TRBD1. This CDR3 contains 14 residues. The V gene end was trimmed by 6 bases and the J gene end by 2 bases; junction bases not matched to a gene: 10. Germline V lookup: CDR1 DFQATT, CDR2 SNEGSKA (reference sequence). CDR3: CSADRQGRPYEQYF. DNA of the CDR3: TGCAGTGCAGATCGACAGGGTCGACCCTACGAGCAGTACTTC.

In this sample, this clonotype turned up a few times. The chain combines TRBV6-1 with TRBJ2-7; TRBD2 agrees at 9 bases. The V gene's germline CDR1 is MNHNS and CDR2 SASEGT. The CDR3 has 15 residues. The J segment lost 7 bases and the V segment lost 7 bases, leaving 14 bases of the junction unmatched. CDR3 in amino acids: CASKASGIRGGEQYV. CDR3 bases: TGTGCCAGCAAGGCTAGCGGGATCCGGGGGGGAGAGCAGTACGTC.

This clonotype was picked up many times. The genes are TRBV5-1 and TRBJ2-6; possible D gene TRBD1, 6 bases. With 1 base removed from V and 3 bases from J, the gap between germline ends came to 17 bases. This CDR3 has 18 residues. The V gene's germline CDR1 is SGHRS and CDR2 YFSETQ. The CDR3 DNA sequence: TGCGCCAGCAGCTTGCGCCAGGGGAATCTTCGTGGGGCCAACGTCCTGACTTTC. Protein sequence: CASSLRQGNLRGANVLTF. Filled out from reference TRBV5-1 and TRBJ2-6, the complete variable domain reads KAGVTQTPRYLIKTRGQQVTLSCSPISGHRSVSWYQQTPGQGLQFLFEYFSETQRNKGNFPGRFSGRQFSNSRSEMNVSTLELGDSALYLCASSLRQGNLRGANVLTFGAGSRLTVL.

The rearrangement links TRBV7-9 to TRBJ2-2; D ambiguous. The CDR3 extends over 14 amino acids. The germline V gene has CDR1 SEHNR and CDR2 FQNEAQ (reference sequence). Trimming pared 0 bases from V and 1 base from J, leaving 3 bases between. Here the CDR3 reads CASSLAKNTGELFF. The CDR3 DNA reads TGTGCCAGCAGCTTAGCAAAGAACACCGGGGAGCTGTTTTTT.

This clonotype was observed many times. The genes are TRBV10-3 and TRBJ2-5; TRBD1 or TRBD2 may be the D gene (6 bases each). The V end was cut by 6 bases, the J end by 4 bases, with 21 bases between. Germline loops: CDR1 ENHRY, CDR2 SYGVKD. This CDR3 comprises 16 residues. Here the CDR3 DNA reads TGTGCCATCAGCCCTAAGGGGGAGGACTCGCGAGAGACCCAGTACTTC. Translating gives CAISPKGEDSRETQYF.

V usage is TRBV5-1 and J usage is TRBJ2-7; perhaps TRBD2 as D (7 bases). The ends were cut back, 4 bases at V and 2 bases at J, with 13 bases in the middle. This CDR3 has 14 amino acids. Germline V lookup: CDR1 SGHRS, CDR2 YFSETQ. The CDR3 DNA sequence: TGCGCCAGCAGCCTACAGGGAGGGGCCTACGAGCAGTACTTC. This translates into CASSLQGGAYEQYF.

This clonotype has a handful of counts. An end of the junction differs from the germline gene, which may be a read error. This sequence joins TRBV20-1 and TRBJ2-7; D ambiguous. This CDR3 is built from 14 residues. Germline V gene data show CDR1 as DFQATT and CDR2 as SNEGSKA (reference sequence). CDR3 loop: CSARDSTASSEQYF. The DNA for the CDR3 is TGCAGTGCAAGAGACTCAACGGCATCATCCGAGCAGTACTTC.

The V and J genes are TRBV18 and TRBJ2-7, with a weak D call TRBD1 (5 bases). V dropped 1 base and J dropped 6 bases, with 16 bases sitting between them. Germline V gene lookup returns CDR1 KGHSH and CDR2 LQKENI. This CDR3 has 15 amino acids. The CDR3 bases are TGTGCCAGCTCACCACGGGGATCGACAGCCTCCGAGCAGTACTTC. Protein product: CASSPRGSTASEQYF.

In its sample, this clonotype was seen many times. V usage is TRBV7-6 and J usage is TRBJ2-5; possible D gene TRBD2, 6 bases. The ends were cut back, 2 bases at V and 5 bases at J, with 9 bases in the middle. The length of the CDR3 is 13 residues. Germline CDR1 reads SGHVS; CDR2 reads FNYEAQ. The CDR3 region is CASSLFGGETQYF. CDR3 nucleotide sequence: TGTGCCAGCAGCTTATTTGGAGGGGAGACCCAGTACTTC. The whole variable domain, filled in from reference TRBV7-6 and TRBJ2-5, reads GAGVSQSPRYKVTKRGQDVALRCDPISGHVSLYWYRQALGQGPEFLTYFNYEAQQDKSGLPNDRFSAERPEGSISTLTIQRTEQRDSAMYRCASSLFGGETQYFGPGTRLLVL.

This clonotype was detected only a few times. V is TRBV20-1 and J is TRBJ2-5; no clear D gene. Trimming stripped 1 base from V and 4 bases from J, with 7 bases between. Per germline, CDR1 DFQATT and CDR2 SNEGSKA (reference sequence). This CDR3 is built from 12 residues. Here the CDR3 reads CSARAVGETQYF. The CDR3 nucleotides read TGCAGTGCTAGAGCGGTTGGAGAGACCCAGTACTTC.

This clonotype was observed a few times. The chain links TRBV29-1 to TRBJ1-3; no firm D call. The CDR3 is 12 residues long. V lost 7 bases and J 4 bases, leaving 11 bases between the germline ends. Germline values: CDR1 SQVTM, CDR2 ANQGSEA. The CDR3 loop reads CSAIYSGNTIYF. Written as DNA, the CDR3 is TGCAGCGCGATTTATTCAGGAAACACCATATATTTT.

The gene calls are TRBV28 and TRBJ2-7; 7 nucleotides line up with TRBD1. Germline values: CDR1 MDHEN, CDR2 SYDVKM. The CDR3 runs 18 residues. The V segment lost 5 bases and the J segment 0 bases; nucleotides outside the gene matches: 16. The CDR3 here is CASSTALRTGESSYEQYV. DNA of the CDR3: TGTGCCAGCAGTACAGCCCTCCGGACAGGAGAGAGCTCCTACGAGCAGTACGTC.